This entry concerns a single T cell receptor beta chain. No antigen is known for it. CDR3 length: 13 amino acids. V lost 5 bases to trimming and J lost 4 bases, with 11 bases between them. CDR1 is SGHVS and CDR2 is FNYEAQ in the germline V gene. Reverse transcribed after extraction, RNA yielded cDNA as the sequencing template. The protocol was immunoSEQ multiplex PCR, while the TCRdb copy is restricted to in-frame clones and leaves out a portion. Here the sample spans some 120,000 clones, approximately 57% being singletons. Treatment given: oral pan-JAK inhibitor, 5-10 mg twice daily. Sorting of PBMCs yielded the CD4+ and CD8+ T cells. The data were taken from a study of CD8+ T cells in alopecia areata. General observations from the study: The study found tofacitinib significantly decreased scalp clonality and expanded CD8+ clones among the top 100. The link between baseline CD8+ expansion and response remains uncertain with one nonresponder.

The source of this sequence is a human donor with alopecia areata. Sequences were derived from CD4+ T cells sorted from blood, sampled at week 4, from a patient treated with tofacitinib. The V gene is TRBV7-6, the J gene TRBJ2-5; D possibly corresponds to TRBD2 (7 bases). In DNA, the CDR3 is TGTGCCAGCAGCAGGGGGGGTCGAGAGACCCAGTACTTC. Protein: CASSRGGRETQYF.